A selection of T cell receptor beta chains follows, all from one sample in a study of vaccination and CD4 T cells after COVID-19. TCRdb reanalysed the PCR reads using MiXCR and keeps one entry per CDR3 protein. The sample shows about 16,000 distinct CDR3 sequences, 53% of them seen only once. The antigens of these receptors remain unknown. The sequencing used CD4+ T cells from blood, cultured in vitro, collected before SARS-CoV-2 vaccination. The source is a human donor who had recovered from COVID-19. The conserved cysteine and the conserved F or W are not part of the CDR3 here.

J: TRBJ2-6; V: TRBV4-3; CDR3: ASSQGLASGANVLT
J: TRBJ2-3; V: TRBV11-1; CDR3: ASSSSQGAVDTQY
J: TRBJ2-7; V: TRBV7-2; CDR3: ASSSQGSSYEQY
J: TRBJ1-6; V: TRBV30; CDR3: AWSVEVSGHSPLH
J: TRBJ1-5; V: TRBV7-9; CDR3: ASDNGVHQPQH
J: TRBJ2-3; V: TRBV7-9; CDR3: ASSLQGTDTQY
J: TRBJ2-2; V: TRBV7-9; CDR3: ASSLPGLANTGELF
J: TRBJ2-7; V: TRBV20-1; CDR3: SACSSGESYEQY
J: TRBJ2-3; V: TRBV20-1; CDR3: SGSTSGIGADTQY
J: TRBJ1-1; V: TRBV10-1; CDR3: ASSESIITEAY
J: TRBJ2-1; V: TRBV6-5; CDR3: ASSDSDRGLGNEQF
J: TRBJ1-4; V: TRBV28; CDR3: ATGDRVYEKLF
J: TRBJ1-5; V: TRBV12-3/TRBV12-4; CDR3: ASSSQGEPQH
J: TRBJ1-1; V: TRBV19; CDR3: ASSKQGAHTEAF
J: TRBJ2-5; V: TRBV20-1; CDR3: SASASGQLSQY
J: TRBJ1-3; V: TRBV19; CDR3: ASSGDRGLFSGNTIY
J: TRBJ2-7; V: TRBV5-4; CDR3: ASRTGTSPHEQY
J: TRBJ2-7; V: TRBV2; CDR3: ASSRHPAQVGEQY
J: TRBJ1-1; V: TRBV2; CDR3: ASSDLSKAF
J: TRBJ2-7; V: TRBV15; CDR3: ATSATSVGHEQY
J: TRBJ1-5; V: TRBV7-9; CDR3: ASSLEYQPQH
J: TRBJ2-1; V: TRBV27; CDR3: ASSFPSRDRYNEQF
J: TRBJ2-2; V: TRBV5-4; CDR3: ASSLGLIGELF
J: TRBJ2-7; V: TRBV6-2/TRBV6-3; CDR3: ASSSTGTTYEQY
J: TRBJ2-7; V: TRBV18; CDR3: ASSTSNAPGQGAYEQY
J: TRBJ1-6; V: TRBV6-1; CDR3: ASSNFRENSPLH
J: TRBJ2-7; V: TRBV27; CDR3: ASSQRTSGYEQY
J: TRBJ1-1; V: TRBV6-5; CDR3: ASSYGHRVNTEAF
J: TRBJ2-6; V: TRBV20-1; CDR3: SARDQGSGANVLT